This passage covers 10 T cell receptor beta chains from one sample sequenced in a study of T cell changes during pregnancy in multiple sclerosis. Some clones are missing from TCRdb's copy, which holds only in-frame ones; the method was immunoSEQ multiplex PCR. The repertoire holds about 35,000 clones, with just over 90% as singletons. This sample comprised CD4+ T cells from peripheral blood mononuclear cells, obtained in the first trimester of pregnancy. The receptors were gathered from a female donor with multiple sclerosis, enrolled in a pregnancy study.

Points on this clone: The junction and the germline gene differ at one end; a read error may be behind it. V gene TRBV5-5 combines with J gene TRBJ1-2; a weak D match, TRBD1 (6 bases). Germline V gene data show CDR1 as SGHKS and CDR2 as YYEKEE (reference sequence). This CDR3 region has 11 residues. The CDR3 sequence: CASSPRGHLGF. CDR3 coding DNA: TGTGCCAGCAGCCCCAGGGGCCATCTGGGTTTC.

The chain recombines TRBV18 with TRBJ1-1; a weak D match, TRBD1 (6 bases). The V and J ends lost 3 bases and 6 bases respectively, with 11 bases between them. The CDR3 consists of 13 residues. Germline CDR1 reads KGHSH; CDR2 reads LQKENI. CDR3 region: CASSPGQPPEAFF. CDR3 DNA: TGTGCCAGCTCACCTGGACAGCCCCCTGAAGCTTTCTTT. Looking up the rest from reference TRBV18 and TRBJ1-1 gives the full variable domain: NAGVMQNPRHLVRRRGQEARLRCSPMKGHSHVYWYRQLPEEGLKFMVYLQKENIIDESGMPKERFSAEFPKEGPSILRIQQVVRGDSAAYFCASSPGQPPEAFFGQGTRLTVV.

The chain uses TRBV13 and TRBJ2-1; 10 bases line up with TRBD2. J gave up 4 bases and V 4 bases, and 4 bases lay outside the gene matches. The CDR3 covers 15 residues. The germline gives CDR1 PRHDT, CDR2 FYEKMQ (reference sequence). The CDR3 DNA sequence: TGTGCCAGCAGCTCAGCGGGGGGGACATACAATGAGCAGTTCTTC. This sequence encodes CASSSAGGTYNEQFF.

The CDR3 bases are TGTGCCAGCTCACGACGGGACAGCTACAATGAGCAGTTCTTC. Translating it yields CASSRRDSYNEQFF. This sequence joins TRBV18 and TRBJ2-1; 7 positions agree with TRBD1. The CDR3 runs to 14 residues. CDR1 and CDR2 (germline): KGHSH, LQKENI. The ends lost 4 bases at V and 3 bases at J; junction bases unmatched: 3.

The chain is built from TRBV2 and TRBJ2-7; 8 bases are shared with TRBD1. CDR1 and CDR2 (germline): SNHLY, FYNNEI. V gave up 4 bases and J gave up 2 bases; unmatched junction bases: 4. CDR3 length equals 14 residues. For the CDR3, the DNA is TGTGCCAGCAGTGCAGGGGGCCCGACCTACGAGCAGTACTTC. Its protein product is CASSAGGPTYEQYF.

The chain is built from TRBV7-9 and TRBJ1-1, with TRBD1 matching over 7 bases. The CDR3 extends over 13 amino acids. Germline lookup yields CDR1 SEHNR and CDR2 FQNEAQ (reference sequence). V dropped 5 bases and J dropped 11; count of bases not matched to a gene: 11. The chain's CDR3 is CASSLQGVQRAFF. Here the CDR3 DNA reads TGTGCCAGCAGCCTTCAGGGGGTGCAACGGGCTTTCTTT. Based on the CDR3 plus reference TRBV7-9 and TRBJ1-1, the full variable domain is DTGVSQNPRHKITKRGQNVTFRCDPISEHNRLYWYRQTLGQGPEFLTYFQNEAQLEKSRLLSDRFSAERPKGSFSTLEIQRTEQGDSAMYLCASSLQGVQRAFFGQGTRLTVV.

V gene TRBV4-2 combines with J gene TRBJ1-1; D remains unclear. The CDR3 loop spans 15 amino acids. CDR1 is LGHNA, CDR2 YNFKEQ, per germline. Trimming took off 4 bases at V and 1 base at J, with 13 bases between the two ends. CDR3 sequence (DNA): TGTGCCAGCAGCCCGGGGTCCGGGAAGAACACTGAAGCTTTCTTT. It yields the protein CASSPGSGKNTEAFF.

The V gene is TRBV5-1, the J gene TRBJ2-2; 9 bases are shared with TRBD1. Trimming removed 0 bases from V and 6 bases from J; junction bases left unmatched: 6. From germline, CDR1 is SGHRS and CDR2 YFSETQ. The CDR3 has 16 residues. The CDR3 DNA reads TGCGCCAGCAGCTTGGTACAGGGGGCGAAGGCCGGGGAGCTGTTTTTT. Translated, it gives CASSLVQGAKAGELFF.

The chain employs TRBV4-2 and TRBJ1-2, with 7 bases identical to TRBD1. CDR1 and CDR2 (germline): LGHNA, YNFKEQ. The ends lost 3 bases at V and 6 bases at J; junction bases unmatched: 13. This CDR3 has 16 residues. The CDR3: CASSHRLTGTADGYTF. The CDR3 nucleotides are TGTGCCAGCAGCCACAGACTTACCGGGACAGCGGATGGCTACACCTTC.

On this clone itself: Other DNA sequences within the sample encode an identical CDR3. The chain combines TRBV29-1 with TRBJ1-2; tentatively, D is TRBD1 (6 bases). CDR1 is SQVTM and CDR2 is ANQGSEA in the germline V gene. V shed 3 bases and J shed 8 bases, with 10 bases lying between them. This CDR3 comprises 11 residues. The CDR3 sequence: CSVERGPGYTF. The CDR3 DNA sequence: TGCAGCGTTGAGCGGGGGCCGGGCTACACCTTC.